This T cell receptor beta chain was sequenced in a study of T cells in narcolepsy. Study summary: Healthy controls were enrolled alongside patients with narcolepsy type 1 or type 2. Findings and caveats of the study: Autoreactive clonotypes reportedly recurred in blood of same and different patients, not controls.

Generated by immunoSEQ multiplex PCR, the TCRdb table keeps only in-frame clones and is missing some. The sample lists fewer than 30,000 clones; 86% were seen once. As for this clone: Its specificity is unknown.

CDR3 length equals 13 residues. V lost 8 bases and J 6 bases, leaving 14 bases between the germline ends. CDR1 and CDR2 (germline): MDHEN, SYDVKM. The specimen was CD45RA- memory CD4+ T cells from PBMCs. The rearrangement links TRBV28 to TRBJ2-1, with a weak D call TRBD1 (5 bases). The origin of this receptor is a human donor with narcolepsy. CDR3 bases: TGTGCCAGCCGTCTCGACAGACCCAATGAGCAGTTCTTC. This codes for CASRLDRPNEQFF.